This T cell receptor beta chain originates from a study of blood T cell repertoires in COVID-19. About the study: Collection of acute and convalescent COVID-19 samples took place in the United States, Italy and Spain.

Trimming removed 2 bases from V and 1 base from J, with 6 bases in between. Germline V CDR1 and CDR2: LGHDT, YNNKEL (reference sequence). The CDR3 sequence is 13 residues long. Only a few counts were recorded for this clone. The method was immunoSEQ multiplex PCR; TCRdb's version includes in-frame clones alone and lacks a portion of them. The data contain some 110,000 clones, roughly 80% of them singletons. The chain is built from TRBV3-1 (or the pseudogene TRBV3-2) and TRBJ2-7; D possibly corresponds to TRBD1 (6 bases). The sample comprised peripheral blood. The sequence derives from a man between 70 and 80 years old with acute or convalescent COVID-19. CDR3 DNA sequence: TGTGCCAGCAGCCAACAGGGGTCCTACGAGCAGTACTTC. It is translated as CASSQQGSYEQYF.